The clone carrying this TCR beta chain has a single count. Produced via immunoSEQ multiplex PCR; TCRdb's table is partial and in-frame only. The sample contains 100,000 or so clones, less than 95% of which appear only once. This CDR3 comprises 16 residues. Trimming pared 4 bases from V and 1 base from J, leaving 17 bases between. Germline V gene lookup returns CDR1 SGHNT and CDR2 YYREEE (reference sequence). The record originates from a study of T cell responses to AZD1222 COVID-19 vaccine. The chain couples TRBV5-4 to TRBJ1-1; TRBD1 is a possible D gene (5 bases). The sequence was obtained from an adult in good health. The source material was peripheral blood, sampled on day 0 of AZD1222 vaccination. The CDR3 region is CASSTGGAIGNTEAFF. CDR3 nucleotide sequence: TGTGCCAGCAGCACCGGAGGGGCAATAGGGAACACTGAAGCTTTCTTT.